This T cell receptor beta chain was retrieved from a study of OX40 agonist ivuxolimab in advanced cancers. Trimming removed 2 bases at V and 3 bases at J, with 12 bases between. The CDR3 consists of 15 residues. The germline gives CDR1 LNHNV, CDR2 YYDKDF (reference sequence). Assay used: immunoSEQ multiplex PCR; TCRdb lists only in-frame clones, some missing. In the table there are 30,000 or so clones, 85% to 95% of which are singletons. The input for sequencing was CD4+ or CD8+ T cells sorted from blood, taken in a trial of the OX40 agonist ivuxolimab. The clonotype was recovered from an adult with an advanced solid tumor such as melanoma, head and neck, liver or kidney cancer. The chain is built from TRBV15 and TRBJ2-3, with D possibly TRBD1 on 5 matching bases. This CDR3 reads CATSRSGYVTDTQYF. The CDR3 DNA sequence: TGTGCCACCAGCAGATCAGGGTACGTTACAGATACGCAGTATTTT.